This T cell receptor (beta chain) originates from a study of CD4 T cells in relation to SARS-CoV-2 and coronaviruses. Overall study findings and caveats: About 64% of donors had memory CD4+ clonotypes crossrecognizing SARS-CoV-2 and common cold coronavirus spike. No crossreactivity against non-spike viral proteins was tested here.

On this clone: The antigen remains unidentified.

CD4+ T cells from unexposed donors were obtained before the COVID-19 pandemic (2011-2018). CD4 enrichment then naive enrichment separated naive from memory CD4+ cells. Deep TCR-beta sequencing used DNA from uncultured naive and memory CD4+ T cells. TCRdb keeps only in-frame clones here, not all; method: immunoSEQ multiplex PCR. Altogether 50,000 to 70,000 clones are present, around 87% being singletons, with the ten largest covering 1.6%. CDR3 size: 15 residues. The V gene's germline CDR1 is MNHEY and CDR2 SVGAGI. Trimming cost V 7 bases and J 0 bases, with 14 bases left between them. What was sequenced was memory CD4+ T cells from PBMCs. The TCR originated in a human donor in good health. The chain couples TRBV6-5 to TRBJ2-3, with D perhaps TRBD2 (6 bases). The DNA for the CDR3 is TGTGCCAGCACGGGGCGCGGGGTTAGCACAGATACGCAGTATTTT. It specifies CASTGRGVSTDTQYF.